One TCR beta chain is described in this entry. Its recognized antigen is unknown. No much larger clone is present one base from it, and per-base qualities are unavailable. These data belong to a study of Graves' ophthalmopathy and Graves' hyperthyroidism (dated by TCRdb to 2016 to 2018). Context from the whole study: Peripheral blood samples were taken at the time of initial diagnosis, before any treatment was given. An independent validation cohort was composed of some 18 hyperthyroidism patients and more than 15 patients who later progressed from hyperthyroidism to ophthalmopathy. The study used signatures of the TCR beta repertoire to tell Graves' ophthalmopathy apart from Graves' hyperthyroidism and to predict which patients would progress to ophthalmopathy. To explore V-J signatures that distinguish ophthalmopathy from hyperthyroidism, a discovery set of about a hundred patients was enrolled, made up of over 40 with ophthalmopathy and around 60 with stable hyperthyroidism. In total, 135 blood samples were TCR-sequenced: under 45 ophthalmopathy, over 70 hyperthyroidism and roughly 17 hyperthyroidism-to-ophthalmopathy patients. Following sampling, methimazole starting at 30 mg daily was administered to hyperthyroidism patients, and high-dose intravenous methylprednisolone was administered to ophthalmopathy patients. In several hyperthyroidism patients, the T-cell repertoires found in thyroid tissue were compared with those found in blood. The research as a whole found: Most expanded thyroid clonotypes with frequency above 0.001 were also detected in blood, suggesting blood repertoires may reflect the thyroid immune response. Sample size was not predetermined statistically, and investigators were not blinded to group allocation. In validation, the model predicted ophthalmopathy progression with roughly 68% sensitivity and approximately 75% specificity; some 13 predicted patients were CT-confirmed with GO in a median of around 6.5 months. The 13-signature model separated ophthalmopathy from stable hyperthyroidism with around 90% sensitivity and roughly 84% specificity in cross-validation, and 80%/75% in the test set.

Reading from cysteine to phenylalanine, the CDR3 counts 15 amino acids. Just the 45-base CDR3 DNA is kept, in frame starting at base 1. Sequences SQVTM (CDR1) and ANQGSEA (CDR2) are obtained from the germline V gene. V and J are truncated by 5 bases and 0 bases respectively, leaving an intervening sequence of 16 bases. For repertoire sequencing, the TCR beta CDR3 regions were amplified from RNA transcripts. The first round was an RT-PCR using HTBI primers with the Qiagen OneStep RT-PCR kit, and this first round was followed by a second-round multiplex PCR, then size selection and purification. Libraries were sequenced on an Illumina HiSeq2000 using paired-end 100 bp reads. The paper's processing steps were these. SOAPnuke was used to process the reads, throwing out any read that had adapters, had uncalled bases, had a mean Phred below 15, or lacked an exact constant-primer or identifier match. High-quality paired reads were merged with COPE v1.2.5. Each unique nucleotide sequence was defined as a clonotype, and clonotypes were aligned to IMGT TRB V, D and J references with MiTCR v1.1. The analysis was limited to V-J combinations with a frequency above 0.0001, which together covered approximately 99% of repertoires. A TCR clonal expansion and chaos score per V-J combination was defined as the ratio of F50 clonal expansion to chaos observed in the TCRdist matrix. Welch's t-statistics and random forest were used to reduce the features to about 14 V-J combinations, which were then used as input to a naive Bayes classifier. The similarity between thyroid and blood repertoires was quantified using the Morisita-Horn index. TCRdb trimmed the raw reads at Q25, called clones with MiXCR and kept productive beta chains. Rows with a matching CDR3 protein are joined into one entry that keeps the most common DNA and genes. The V and J calls follow TCRdb's processing rather than the paper's. The sample table holds about 40,000 distinct CDR3 sequences, of which 40% to 65% were seen once. The ten largest clones add up to 18% of the sample.

Ophthalmopathy patients had moderately to severely active disease, Clinical Activity Score of at least 3, NOSPECS grade of at least 4, and disease duration under 3 months. Patients with other autoimmune diseases, uncontrolled infections, pregnancy or lactation were excluded. Clinical symptoms, serum thyroxine, TRAb, thyroid ultrasound and orbital computed tomography formed the basis of the diagnosis. PBMCs were isolated from about 9.1 ml of fresh peripheral blood by Ficoll-Paque density gradient centrifugation. Total RNA was extracted with Trizol reagent and quality-checked on an Agilent 2100 Bioanalyzer.

Recombination joined TRBV29-1 with TRBJ1-2; the best D guess is TRBD1, with 5 bases matching. This TCR came from an adult man with Graves' ophthalmopathy. Source material: peripheral blood. The CDR3 protein: CSVWGADSTNYGYTF. The sequence in DNA is TGCAGCGTTTGGGGCGCCGACAGCACTAACTATGGCTACACCTTC.